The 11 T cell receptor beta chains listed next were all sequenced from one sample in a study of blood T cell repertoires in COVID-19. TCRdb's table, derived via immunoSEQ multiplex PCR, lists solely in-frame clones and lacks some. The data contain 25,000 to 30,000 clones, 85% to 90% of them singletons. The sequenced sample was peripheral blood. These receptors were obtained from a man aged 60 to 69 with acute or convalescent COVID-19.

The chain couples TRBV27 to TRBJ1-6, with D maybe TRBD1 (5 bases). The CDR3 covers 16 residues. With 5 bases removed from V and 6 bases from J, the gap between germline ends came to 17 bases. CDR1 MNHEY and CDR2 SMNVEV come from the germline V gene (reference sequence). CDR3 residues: CASSIKGPLGNSPLHF. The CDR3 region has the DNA TGTGCCAGCAGTATCAAGGGGCCCCTTGGTAATTCACCCCTCCACTTT.

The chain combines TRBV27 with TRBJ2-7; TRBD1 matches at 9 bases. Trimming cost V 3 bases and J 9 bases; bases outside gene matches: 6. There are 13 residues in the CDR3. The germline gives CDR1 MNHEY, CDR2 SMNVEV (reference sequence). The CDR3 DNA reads TGTGCCAGCAGTTTTGGACAGGGGAGTGTGCAGTACTTC. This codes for CASSFGQGSVQYF.

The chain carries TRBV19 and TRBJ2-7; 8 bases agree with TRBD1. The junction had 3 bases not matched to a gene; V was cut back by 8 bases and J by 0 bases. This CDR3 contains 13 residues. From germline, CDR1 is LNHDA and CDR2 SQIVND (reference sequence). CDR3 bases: TGTGCCAGTGGGACAGGCAACTCCTACGAGCAGTACTTC. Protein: CASGTGNSYEQYF.

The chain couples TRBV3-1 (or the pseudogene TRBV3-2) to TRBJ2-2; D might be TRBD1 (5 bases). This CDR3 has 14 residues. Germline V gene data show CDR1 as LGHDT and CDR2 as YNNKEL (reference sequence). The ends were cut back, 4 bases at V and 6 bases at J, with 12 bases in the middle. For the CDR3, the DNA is TGTGCCAGCAGCCTTAATCAGGGCGCCGGGGAGCTGTTTTTT. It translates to CASSLNQGAGELFF.

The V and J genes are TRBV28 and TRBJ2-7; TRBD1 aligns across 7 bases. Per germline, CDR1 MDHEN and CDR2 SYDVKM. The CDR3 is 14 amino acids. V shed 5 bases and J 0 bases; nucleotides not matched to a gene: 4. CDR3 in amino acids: CASSTGQPSYEQYF. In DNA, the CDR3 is TGTGCCAGCAGTACGGGACAGCCCTCCTACGAGCAGTACTTC. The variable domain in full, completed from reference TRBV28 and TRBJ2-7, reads DVKVTQSSRYLVKRTGEKVFLECVQDMDHENMFWYRQDPGLGLRLIYFSYDVKMKEKGDIPEGYSVSREKKERFSLILESASTNQTSMYLCASSTGQPSYEQYFGPGTRLTVT.

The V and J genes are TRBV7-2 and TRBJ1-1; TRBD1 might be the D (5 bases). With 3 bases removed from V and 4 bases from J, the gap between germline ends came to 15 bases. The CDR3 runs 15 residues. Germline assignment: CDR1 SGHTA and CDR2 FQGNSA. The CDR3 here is CASSFSPGGVTEAFF. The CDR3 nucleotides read TGTGCCAGCAGCTTCTCTCCTGGAGGGGTCACTGAAGCTTTCTTT.

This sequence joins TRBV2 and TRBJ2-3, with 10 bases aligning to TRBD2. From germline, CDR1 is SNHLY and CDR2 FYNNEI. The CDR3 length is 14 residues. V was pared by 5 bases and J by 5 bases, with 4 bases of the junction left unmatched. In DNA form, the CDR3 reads TGTGCCAGCAGTAGTAGCGGGGGGATAGATACGCAGTATTTT. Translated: CASSSSGGIDTQYF.

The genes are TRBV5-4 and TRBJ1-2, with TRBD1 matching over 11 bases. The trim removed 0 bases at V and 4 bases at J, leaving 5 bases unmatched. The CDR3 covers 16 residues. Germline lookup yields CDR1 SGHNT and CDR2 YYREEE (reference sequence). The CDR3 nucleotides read TGTGCCAGCAGCTTGGCAGGACAGGGGGCTAGCTATGGCTACACCTTC. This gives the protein CASSLAGQGASYGYTF.

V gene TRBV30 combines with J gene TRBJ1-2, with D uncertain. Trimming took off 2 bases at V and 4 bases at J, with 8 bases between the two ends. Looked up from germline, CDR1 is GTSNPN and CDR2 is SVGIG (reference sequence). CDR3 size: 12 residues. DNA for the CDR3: TGTGCCTGGAGTCCCGTAGCCTATGGCTACACCTTC. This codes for CAWSPVAYGYTF.

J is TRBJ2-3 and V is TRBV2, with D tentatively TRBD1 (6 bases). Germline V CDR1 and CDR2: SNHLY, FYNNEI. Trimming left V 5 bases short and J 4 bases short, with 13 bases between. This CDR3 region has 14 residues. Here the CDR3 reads CASSLQGRADTQYF. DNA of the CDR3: TGTGCCAGCAGTTTACAGGGTCGGGCAGATACGCAGTATTTT.

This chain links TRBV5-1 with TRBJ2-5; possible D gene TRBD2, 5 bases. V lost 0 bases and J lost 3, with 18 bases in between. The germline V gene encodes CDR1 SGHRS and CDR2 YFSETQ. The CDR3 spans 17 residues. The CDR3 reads CASSLATSSIFKETQYF. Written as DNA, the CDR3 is TGCGCCAGCAGCTTGGCCACTAGTAGTATTTTCAAAGAGACCCAGTACTTC.